A selection of T cell receptor beta chains follows, all from one sample in a study of OX40 agonist ivuxolimab in advanced cancers. Only in-frame clones appear in the TCRdb table, and some are missing; sequencing was by immunoSEQ multiplex PCR. The sample shows some 50,000 clones, around 87% of them seen only once. The source material was CD4+ or CD8+ T cells sorted from blood, sampled in a trial of the OX40 agonist ivuxolimab. Source of these receptors: an adult with an advanced solid tumor such as melanoma, head and neck, liver or kidney cancer. Each CDR3 is given with its conserved first and last residue. The D gene is left open where the match is weak. Clone size is shown for a subset of rows, as once, few, many or a class of expanded clone.

TRBJ1-5 TRBD1 few TRBV30 CEGQGGGQPQHF TGCGAAGGACAGGGCGGAGGACAGCCCCAGCATTTT
TRBJ1-2 . . TRBV5-1 CASSLDGGYTF TGCGCCAGCAGCTTGGATGGTGGCTACACCTTC
TRBJ1-6 . . TRBV6-5 CASSEISTGSPLHF TGTGCCAGCAGTGAAATTTCGACGGGCTCACCCCTCCACTTT
TRBJ2-3 TRBD2 once TRBV2 CASNLAGGPTDTQYF TGTGCCAGCAATCTAGCGGGGGGGCCCACAGATACGCAGTATTTT
TRBJ1-4 . . TRBV5-1 CASSLGQSNEKLFF TGCGCCAGCAGCTTGGGACAGTCTAATGAAAAACTGTTTTTT
TRBJ1-2 . once TRBV6-6 CASSQDSTNYGYTF TGTGCCAGCAGCCAAGACAGTACTAACTATGGCTACACCTTC
TRBJ1-2 TRBD1 . TRBV6-5 CASSYTGGANYGYTF TGTGCCAGCAGTTACACAGGGGGTGCTAACTATGGCTACACCTTC
TRBJ1-1 . . TRBV5-4 CASSPPGPPNTEAFF TGTGCCAGCAGCCCTCCGGGACCTCCGAACACTGAAGCTTTCTTT
TRBJ2-1 . . TRBV7-8 CASSLGDPAYNEQFF TGTGCCAGCAGCTTAGGAGACCCAGCTTACAATGAGCAGTTCTTC
TRBJ2-3 . . TRBV6-4 CASSESLGSIVHF TGTGCCAGCAGTGAAAGCCTCGGGTCTATAGTCCATTTT
TRBJ2-4 TRBD1 . TRBV7-2 CASSLVSAGGSVAKNIQYF TGTGCCAGCAGCTTAGTTAGCGCAGGGGGAAGCGTAGCCAAAAACATTCAGTACTTC
TRBJ2-5 . . TRBV18 CASSPPQETQYF TGTGCCAGCTCACCACCCCAAGAGACCCAGTACTTC
TRBJ2-3 . . TRBV6-1 CASSEPDTQYF TGTGCCAGCAGTGAACCAGATACGCAGTATTTT
TRBJ2-7 . . TRBV6-1 CASSRAATRAYEQYF TGTGCCAGCAGTCGGGCAGCTACCCGGGCGTACGAGCAGTACTTC
TRBJ2-4 . . TRBV10-2 CASRGQGLKNIQYF TGCGCCAGCAGAGGGCAGGGATTAAAAAACATTCAGTACTTC
TRBJ1-1 TRBD1 . TRBV11-2 CASSLGQVANTEAFF TGTGCCAGCAGCCTAGGACAGGTTGCGAACACTGAAGCTTTCTTT
TRBJ2-6 . . TRBV14 CASSRGPPSSGANVLTF TGTGCCAGCAGCCGAGGACCCCCGAGCTCTGGGGCCAACGTCCTGACTTTC
TRBJ1-2 TRBD1 . TRBV28 CASSLKQGNYGYTF TGTGCCAGCAGTTTGAAACAGGGGAACTATGGCTACACCTTC
TRBJ2-1 . . TRBV27 CASSRGTELYNEQFF TGTGCCAGCAGTCGGGGGACAGAGCTGTACAATGAGCAGTTCTTC
TRBJ1-4 . . TRBV5-1 CASSLQARLNEKLFF TGCGCCAGCAGCTTACAGGCCCGACTCAATGAAAAACTGTTTTTT
TRBJ1-5 TRBD1 few TRBV19 CASTDRGGHSNQPQHF TGTGCCAGTACGGACAGGGGGGGCCATAGCAATCAGCCCCAGCATTTT
TRBJ1-1 . . TRBV5-5 CASSLTGRAEAFF TGTGCCAGCAGCTTGACGGGGCGGGCTGAAGCTTTCTTT
TRBJ2-2 . few TRBV27 CASSFGGAVTGELFF TGTGCCAGCAGTTTTGGGGGGGCTGTCACCGGGGAGCTGTTTTTT
TRBJ1-3 TRBD1 . TRBV10-3 CAISGTGTRNTIYF TGTGCCATCAGTGGGACAGGGACAAGAAACACCATATATTTT
TRBJ2-7 . . TRBV7-9 CASSSYRAPYEQYF TGTGCCAGCAGCTCCTACAGGGCACCCTACGAGCAGTACTTC
TRBJ1-1 . . TRBV11-2 CASSLGRLRTEAFF TGTGCCAGCAGCTTAGGTCGGTTGAGAACTGAAGCTTTCTTT
TRBJ1-4 . once TRBV5-1 CASSSWRGNEKLFF TGCGCCAGCAGCTCATGGAGGGGTAATGAAAAACTGTTTTTT
TRBJ1-5 . once TRBV19 CASSASGTVSNQPQHF TGTGCCAGTAGTGCTTCTGGGACCGTTAGCAATCAGCCCCAGCATTTT
TRBJ2-2 TRBD2 . TRBV5-4 CASSTAGGPSGELFF TGTGCCAGCAGCACAGCGGGGGGACCGTCCGGGGAGCTGTTTTTT
TRBJ2-5 TRBD1 few TRBV2 CASSRTGEKETQYF TGTGCCAGCAGTCGGACAGGGGAAAAAGAGACCCAGTACTTC
TRBJ2-2 . . TRBV7-8 CASSPGRMRQISTGELFF TGTGCCAGCAGCCCTGGGAGAATGAGACAGATCTCCACCGGGGAGCTGTTTTTT
TRBJ2-2 . . TRBV7-2 CASSEDGTGELFF TGTGCCAGCAGCGAGGACGGGACCGGGGAGCTGTTTTTT
TRBJ2-3 . . TRBV11-2 CASIPGWGPDTQYF TGTGCCAGCATCCCGGGTTGGGGGCCAGATACGCAGTATTTT
TRBJ2-1 TRBD2 . TRBV5-1 CASSLSTSGGDEQFF TGCGCCAGCAGCTTGAGCACTAGCGGGGGTGATGAGCAGTTCTTC
TRBJ2-7 . . TRBV25-1 CASSEFPHGQYF TGTGCCAGCAGTGAATTTCCCCACGGACAGTACTTC
TRBJ1-5 . . TRBV5-1 CASSPGGTSGNQPQHF TGCGCCAGCAGCCCGGGGGGGACTTCGGGCAATCAGCCCCAGCATTTT
TRBJ2-3 TRBD2 . TRBV4-2 CASSPLPSGRPSTDTQYF TGTGCCAGCAGCCCCCTTCCTAGCGGGAGACCTAGCACAGATACGCAGTATTTT